The clone carrying this T cell receptor (beta chain) was detected a few times. The antigen is unknown. TCR cDNA, made by 5'RACE template switching, carried an added universal primer site and UMIs. One entry per CDR3 protein results from TCRdb running MiXCR on the 5' RACE reads. The table records some 320,000 distinct CDR3 sequences, around 8.6% of them present only once. The sample comes from a study of T cells after yellow fever vaccination. Study overall: Researchers used SMART-Seq v4 Ultra Low Input to prepare fractions that had low cell numbers.

General study results and limits: Among all clonotypes, a small share was observed in both CD4 and CD8 compartments.

This CDR3 is built from 14 residues. Germline V gene sequence: CDR1 SNHLY, CDR2 FYNNEI. The germline V and J ends were trimmed by 3 bases and 1 base, with 6 bases remaining between them. Here the sequenced sample was CD4+ T cells sorted from PBMCs, taken 5 days after the yellow fever booster vaccination. The chain links TRBV2 to TRBJ2-2, with D possibly being TRBD1 (5 bases). The source is a man younger than 35 who received the YFV17D yellow fever vaccine. In DNA form, the CDR3 reads TGTGCCAGCAGTGACAGGGAGAACACCGGGGAGCTGTTTTTT. Its protein is CASSDRENTGELFF. Full variable domain (missing parts from reference TRBV2 and TRBJ2-2): EPEVTQTPSHQVTQMGQEVILRCVPISNHLYFYWYRQILGQKVEFLVSFYNNEISEKSEIFDDQFSVERPDGSNFTLKIRSTKLEDSAMYFCASSDRENTGELFFGEGSRLTVL.